The 10 T cell receptor beta chains below all came from one sample that was sequenced in a study of radiation and T cells in renal cell carcinoma. Documented time point: blood 4 weeks post-SBRT, at nephrectomy. Stated treatment: 15 Gy SBRT to primary tumor, nephrectomy 4 weeks later. Method: immunoSEQ multiplex PCR; TCRdb's copy keeps in-frame clones and lacks some. The data show 75,000 to 90,000 clones, roughly nine tenths seen once. The specimen was blood, collected from a patient whose treatment included radiotherapy and nephrectomy. The receptors stem from an older woman with renal cell carcinoma.

This rearrangement joins TRBV5-1 to TRBJ1-2; the match to TRBD1 covers 12 bases. The junction had 5 bases not matched to a gene; V was cut back by 3 bases and J by 8 bases. The CDR3 spans 14 residues. Germline V gene sequence: CDR1 SGHRS, CDR2 YFSETQ. CDR3 in amino acids: CASSWDRGLGGYTF. The CDR3 DNA reads TGCGCCAGCAGCTGGGACAGGGGGCTGGGCGGCTACACCTTC. The whole variable domain, remainder taken from reference TRBV5-1 and TRBJ1-2, is KAGVTQTPRYLIKTRGQQVTLSCSPISGHRSVSWYQQTPGQGLQFLFEYFSETQRNKGNFPGRFSGRQFSNSRSEMNVSTLELGDSALYLCASSWDRGLGGYTFGSGTRLTVV.

The chain carries TRBV5-1 and TRBJ2-3; D remains unclear. V was cut by 5 bases and J by 1 base, with 17 bases left in between. The germline CDR1 and CDR2 sequences are SGHRS and YFSETQ. This CDR3 has 16 residues. Written as DNA, the CDR3 is TGCGCCAGCAGTAATTCGCAAGGGCAGGGCACAGATACGCAGTATTTT. It yields the protein CASSNSQGQGTDTQYF.

There are a few counts of this clone. The chain recombines TRBV9 with TRBJ2-1, with unresolved D. Per the germline V gene, CDR1 is SGDLS and CDR2 is YYNGEE. The V end lost 0 bases, the J end lost 3 bases, and 10 bases lay between the germline ends. This CDR3 is 15 amino acids long. This chain's CDR3 is CASSVGKGGYNEQFF. CDR3 DNA: TGTGCCAGCAGCGTAGGAAAGGGTGGCTACAATGAGCAGTTCTTC.

The gene calls are TRBV7-3 and TRBJ2-2, with 9 bases fitting TRBD2. J gave up 4 bases and V 5 bases, and 14 bases lay outside the gene matches. Germline lookup yields CDR1 SGHTA and CDR2 FQGTGA. The CDR3 extends over 18 amino acids. CDR3 loop: CASSPEGRLAGPTGELFF. The CDR3 nucleotides read TGTGCCAGCAGCCCAGAGGGGCGGCTAGCGGGGCCCACCGGGGAGCTGTTTTTT.

The CDR3: CASSEAGGLGYTF. The CDR3 region has the DNA TGTGCCAGCAGTGAAGCTGGGGGGCTTGGCTACACCTTC. This chain joins TRBV6-1 and TRBJ1-2; perhaps TRBD1 as D (6 bases). V lost 0 bases, J lost 7 bases, and 9 bases lay in between. This CDR3 is built from 13 residues. Germline CDR1 MNHNS, CDR2 SASEGT.

The sample holds a few counts of this clone. V usage is TRBV2 and J usage is TRBJ2-5; D ambiguous. The CDR3 is made up of 14 amino acids. V lost 5 bases and J lost 1, with 11 bases in between. CDR1 SNHLY and CDR2 FYNNEI come from the germline V gene. The DNA for the CDR3 is TGTGCCAGCAGTCTGCAGGTGCTCCAAGAGACCCAGTACTTC. It translates to CASSLQVLQETQYF.

The chain employs TRBV5-6 and TRBJ1-1; 9 bases align to TRBD1. The V gene end was trimmed by 5 bases and the J gene end by 5 bases; junction bases not matched to a gene: 7. Germline V gene data show CDR1 as SGHDT and CDR2 as YYEEEE. The CDR3 has 14 residues. CDR3 in DNA: TGTGCCAGCAGGCAACAGGGGGCGCGGACTGAAGCTTTCTTT. Amino acids: CASRQQGARTEAFF.

J is TRBJ1-2 and V is TRBV9; 8 bases agree with TRBD1. The germline V gene has CDR1 SGDLS and CDR2 YYNGEE. This CDR3 has 16 amino acids. The ends lost 0 bases at V and 0 bases at J; junction bases unmatched: 4. DNA of the CDR3: TGTGCCAGCAGCGTAGCAGGGACAGGAACTAACTATGGCTACACCTTC. It translates to CASSVAGTGTNYGYTF.

This clone showed up just once. The genes are TRBV6-5 and TRBJ2-7; 7 nucleotides match TRBD1. The germline V gene has CDR1 MNHEY and CDR2 SVGAGI. The V segment lost 6 bases and the J segment 4 bases; nucleotides outside the gene matches: 9. The CDR3 covers 14 residues. The DNA for the CDR3 is TGTGCCAGCAGGAGACCGGGACAGATGTACGAGCAGTACTTC. Encoded protein: CASRRPGQMYEQYF.

This chain uses TRBV5-8 with TRBJ2-3; TRBD2 matches at 9 bases. The CDR3 runs 16 residues. The V segment lost 1 base and the J segment 5 bases; nucleotides outside the gene matches: 8. The germline CDR1 and CDR2 sequences are SGHTS and YDEGEE. This CDR3 is CASSLIAGVFIDTQYF. CDR3 DNA sequence: TGTGCCAGCAGCTTGATAGCGGGGGTTTTTATAGATACGCAGTATTTT. The variable domain in full, completed from reference TRBV5-8 and TRBJ2-3, reads EAGVTQSPTHLIKTRGQQATLRCSPISGHTSVYWYQQALGLGLQFLLWYDEGEERNRGNFPPRFSGRQFPNYSSELNVNALELEDSALYLCASSLIAGVFIDTQYFGPGTRLTVL.